These 28 T cell receptor beta chains were all obtained from the same sample, sequenced in a study of T cells in Graves' hyperthyroidism and ophthalmopathy. The CDR3 regions of TCR beta were amplified from RNA transcripts. First-round RT-PCR with HTBI primers amplified the TCR CDR3 region. TCRdb ran MiXCR on the multiplex PCR reads and lists one entry per CDR3 protein. Counted here are nearly 600,000 distinct CDR3 sequences, about 15% occurring once; the ten biggest clones make up approximately 5.7%. The sample taken for sequencing was blood. The receptors stem from a woman in her twenties or thirties with Graves' hyperthyroidism that later progressed to Graves' ophthalmopathy.

This clonotype has ten or more counts. This rearrangement joins TRBV28 to TRBJ1-5; no clear D. The V gene's germline CDR1 is MDHEN and CDR2 SYDVKM. V lost 5 bases and J 1 base, leaving 15 bases between the germline ends. The CDR3 has 16 amino acids. The CDR3 DNA sequence: TGTGCCAGCAGTCCCCCCCCGGGGATGAGCAATCAGCCCCAGCATTTT. This encodes CASSPPPGMSNQPQHF.

This rearrangement joins TRBV13 to TRBJ2-3, with 8 bases identical to TRBD2. This CDR3 has 18 residues. The trim removed 3 bases at V and 2 bases at J, leaving 13 bases unmatched. Germline V gives CDR1 PRHDT, CDR2 FYEKMQ (reference sequence). In nucleotides, the CDR3 is TGTGCCAGCAGCTTTAAAGCCAGTCCGGGACTAGACACAGATACGCAGTATTTT. It yields the protein CASSFKASPGLDTDTQYF.

At least ten counts were recorded for this clonotype. The chain carries TRBV7-9 and TRBJ1-2; 7 bases agree with TRBD1. Trimming at V came to 5 bases and at J to 4 bases, leaving 7 bases not matched to a gene. This CDR3 is built from 14 residues. The V gene's germline CDR1 is SEHNR and CDR2 FQNEAQ (reference sequence). CDR3 residues: CASSLGTVSYGYTF. The CDR3 nucleotides are TGTGCCAGCAGCCTGGGGACAGTTTCCTATGGCTACACCTTC.

The V gene is TRBV12-3 or TRBV12-4, the J gene TRBJ1-6, with 9 bases identical to TRBD1. Losses at the gene ends were 6 bases for V and 7 bases for J; bases not matched to a gene: 13. CDR3 size: 17 residues. The CDR3 nucleotides are TGTGCCAGCAGGCGCCGCGTCGAGACAGGGGGAAATTCACCCCTCCACTTT. It translates to CASRRRVETGGNSPLHF.

Ten or more counts support this clonotype. This chain links TRBV24-1 with TRBJ2-1; 8 positions agree with TRBD2. Trimming removed 9 bases from V and 5 bases from J; junction bases left unmatched: 5. The CDR3 length is 13 residues. Germline lookup yields CDR1 KGHDR and CDR2 SFDVKD. The CDR3 loop is CATGLAQDNEQFF. The DNA for the CDR3 is TGTGCCACCGGACTAGCTCAGGACAATGAGCAGTTCTTC.

V gene TRBV7-9 combines with J gene TRBJ2-1, with 14 bases matching TRBD2. This CDR3 region has 15 residues. The ends lost 5 bases at V and 10 bases at J; junction bases unmatched: 7. CDR1 is SEHNR, CDR2 FQNEAQ, per germline (reference sequence). CDR3: CASSHPGLAGVEQFF. The DNA for the CDR3 is TGTGCCAGCAGCCACCCGGGACTAGCGGGAGTGGAGCAGTTCTTC.

The rearrangement links TRBV6-1 to TRBJ1-5, with 8 bases fitting TRBD1. This CDR3 spans 17 amino acids. From germline, CDR1 is MNHNS and CDR2 SASEGT. The trim removed 7 bases at V and 0 bases at J, leaving 11 bases unmatched. The CDR3 loop reads CASTTGTGSLSNQPQHF. The DNA of the CDR3 is TGTGCCAGCACCACCGGGACAGGATCTCTTAGCAATCAGCCCCAGCATTTT.

Notes on this clonotype: The final CDR3 position lacks the conserved phenylalanine or tryptophan, pointing to a likely read error. The gene calls are TRBV7-2 and TRBJ2-7, with 7 positions matching TRBD2. The ends lost 1 base at V and 0 bases at J; junction bases unmatched: 3. The CDR3 is 15 amino acids. Germline lookup yields CDR1 SGHTA and CDR2 FQGNSA. CDR3 sequence (DNA): TGTGCCAGCAGCTTAGGGGACTACAGCTCCTACGAGCAGTACTCC. Protein product: CASSLGDYSSYEQYS.

The V call is TRBV6-6, the J call TRBJ1-2, with D tentatively TRBD1 (5 bases). V lost 1 base, J lost 6 bases, and 21 bases lay in between. CDR1 MNHNY and CDR2 SVGAGI come from the germline V gene (reference sequence). The length of the CDR3 is 17 residues. The CDR3 reads CASSYLSGDAGVNGYTF. The CDR3 nucleotides read TGTGCCAGCAGTTACTTATCGGGGGACGCGGGAGTTAATGGCTACACCTTC.

The table lists this clonotype with many counts. The rearrangement joins TRBV12-3 or TRBV12-4 to TRBJ1-1; 7 nucleotides agree with TRBD1. This CDR3 contains 13 residues. With V trimmed by 7 bases and J by 5 bases, 7 bases remained unmatched. CDR3 DNA: TGTGCCAGCACCACAGGGGTTTATACTGAAGCTTTCTTT. Amino acids: CASTTGVYTEAFF.

A note on this clonotype: Possible read error: a much larger clone is one base away. The J gene is TRBJ1-3, the V gene TRBV2; TRBD1 is a possible D gene (5 bases). Germline CDR1 and CDR2: SNHLY and FYNNEI. The CDR3 has 13 amino acids. Trimming left V 4 bases short and J 8 bases short, with 12 bases between. This chain's CDR3 is CASSGDWVDTIYF. DNA for the CDR3: TGTGCCAGCAGTGGGGACTGGGTGGACACCATATATTTT.

This clonotype appeared many times. The gene calls are TRBV28 and TRBJ2-7, with D perhaps given as TRBD1 or TRBD2 (5 bases each). The ends were cut back, 6 bases at V and 6 bases at J, with 21 bases in the middle. The CDR3 runs 15 residues. CDR1 is MDHEN, CDR2 SYDVKM, per germline. The CDR3 DNA reads TGTGCCAGCAGCCGTACTCTATCCTCGGGGACCGAGCAGTACTTC. This translates into CASSRTLSSGTEQYF.

This clonotype was seen repeatedly, ten times or more. This chain links TRBV27 with TRBJ2-1, with 9 bases aligning to TRBD2. This CDR3 contains 15 residues. V was pared by 8 bases and J by 7 bases, with 12 bases of the junction left unmatched. Germline-derived CDR1 and CDR2 are MNHEY and SMNVEV (reference sequence). The CDR3, as DNA: TGTGCCAGCTGGGAAAGCGGGAGGCCCGGTAATGAGCAGTTCTTC. Protein: CASWESGRPGNEQFF.

The CDR3 DNA is TGTGCCAGCAGACTACCTGCAGCGGGAGACTACGAGCAGTACTTC. Residues: CASRLPAAGDYEQYF. The chain carries TRBV14 and TRBJ2-7; 8 bases fit TRBD2. From germline, CDR1 is SGHDN and CDR2 FVKESK. The CDR3 sequence is 15 residues long. Trimming cost V 6 bases and J 3 bases; bases outside gene matches: 10.

The chain is built from TRBV19 and TRBJ2-1; D call uncertain. Germline V gives CDR1 LNHDA, CDR2 SQIVND (reference sequence). The CDR3 runs 11 residues. Trimming left V 6 bases short and J 8 bases short, with 8 bases between. CDR3 DNA: TGTGCCAGTAGGGGGTGGGATGAGCAGTTCTTC. Protein product: CASRGWDEQFF.

The rearrangement links TRBV19 to TRBJ2-5; D uncertain. Germline-derived CDR1 and CDR2 are LNHDA and SQIVND (reference sequence). The CDR3 is 13 amino acids. The V end lost 7 bases, the J end lost 3 bases, and 12 bases lay between the germline ends. CDR3 coding DNA: TGTGCCAGTACCCTAACAGCTGAAGAGACCCAGTACTTC. Translating gives CASTLTAEETQYF.

The table lists this clonotype with a few counts. The chain recombines TRBV7-6 with TRBJ1-6, with a possible D match to TRBD1 (5 bases). Germline V CDR1 and CDR2: SGHVS, FNYEAQ. V was pared by 3 bases and J by 7 bases, with 13 bases between. There are 15 residues in the CDR3. CDR3 coding DNA: TGTGCCAGCAGCTTGGGGGAGGGGTGGAATTCACCCCTCCACTTT. The encoded protein is CASSLGEGWNSPLHF. Supplemented by reference TRBV7-6 and TRBJ1-6, the full variable domain reads GAGVSQSPRYKVTKRGQDVALRCDPISGHVSLYWYRQALGQGPEFLTYFNYEAQQDKSGLPNDRFSAERPEGSISTLTIQRTEQRDSAMYRCASSLGEGWNSPLHFGNGTRLTVT.

This clonotype was found a few times. The V gene is TRBV9, the J gene TRBJ1-5; D is unclear. The CDR3 has 10 residues. Trimming took 9 bases from V and 4 from J, leaving 5 bases between them. The germline gives CDR1 SGDLS, CDR2 YYNGEE. The CDR3 loop reads CATLNQPQHF. For the CDR3, the DNA is TGTGCCACCCTTAATCAGCCCCAGCATTTT.

A few counts support this clonotype. The chain couples TRBV6-1 to TRBJ2-3; no clear D. CDR3 length: 12 amino acids. The V end lost 8 bases, the J end lost 5 bases, and 11 bases lay between the germline ends. The V gene's germline CDR1 is MNHNS and CDR2 SASEGT. The CDR3 loop is CASGADGDTQYF. In DNA, the CDR3 is TGTGCCAGCGGCGCCGACGGAGATACGCAGTATTTT.

This clonotype was recorded many times. The rearrangement joins TRBV7-2 to TRBJ2-1, with D perhaps TRBD2 (6 bases). This CDR3 has 15 amino acids. V gave up 5 bases and J gave up 5 bases, with 16 bases separating them. Germline V lookup: CDR1 SGHTA, CDR2 FQGNSA. The CDR3 sequence: CASSSTGVVDNEQFF. The CDR3 DNA follows: TGTGCCAGCAGCAGTACGGGAGTTGTTGACAATGAGCAGTTCTTC. The entire variable domain, with the rest obtained from reference TRBV7-2 and TRBJ2-1, is as follows: GAGVSQSPSNKVTEKGKDVELRCDPISGHTALYWYRQSLGQGLEFLIYFQGNSAPDKSGLPSDRFSAERTGGSVSTLTIQRTQQEDSAVYLCASSSTGVVDNEQFFGPGTRLTVL.

This clonotype appeared many times. Here the CDR3 reads CASSFGSRVLRATEAFF. The CDR3 DNA is TGTGCCAGCAGCTTTGGGTCCCGAGTTCTGAGGGCCACTGAAGCTTTCTTT. The chain has TRBV7-2 and TRBJ1-1, with D uncertain. Germline V gene data show CDR1 as SGHTA and CDR2 as FQGNSA. The CDR3 sequence is 17 residues long. With 3 bases removed from V and 4 bases from J, the gap between germline ends came to 21 bases.

This clonotype was seen at least ten times. This chain uses TRBV18 with TRBJ2-1; 12 bases align to TRBD1. Looked up from germline, CDR1 is KGHSH and CDR2 is LQKENI. The CDR3 loop spans 17 amino acids. Trimming took 0 bases from V and 7 from J; bases not matched to a gene: 7. CDR3 protein: CASSPPMGQGAGNEQFF. In DNA form, the CDR3 reads TGTGCCAGCTCACCACCGATGGGACAGGGGGCCGGAAATGAGCAGTTCTTC. The full variable domain, completed using reference TRBV18 and TRBJ2-1, is NAGVMQNPRHLVRRRGQEARLRCSPMKGHSHVYWYRQLPEEGLKFMVYLQKENIIDESGMPKERFSAEFPKEGPSILRIQQVVRGDSAAYFCASSPPMGQGAGNEQFFGPGTRLTVL.

This clonotype was seen at least ten times. The genes are TRBV14 and TRBJ2-7; D is ambiguous. Trimming took 1 base from V and 5 from J, leaving 15 bases between them. Germline V CDR1 and CDR2: SGHDN, FVKESK. The CDR3 runs to 15 residues. CDR3 sequence: CASSQGLGSEDEQYF. The DNA of the CDR3 is TGTGCCAGCAGCCAAGGGTTGGGCAGCGAGGACGAGCAGTACTTC.

In this sample, this clonotype turned up many times. V is TRBV20-1 and J is TRBJ2-7, with D tentatively TRBD2 (6 bases). The CDR3 is 15 residues long. In germline, CDR1 is DFQATT, CDR2 SNEGSKA (reference sequence). Trimming cost V 2 bases and J 7 bases, with 21 bases left between them. CDR3 in DNA: TGCAGTGCTAGACCGACAGTCCCTTCCGGGGGAGAGCAGTACTTC. Translation gives CSARPTVPSGGEQYF.

Concerning this clonotype: One end of the junction fails to match germline, which may point to a read error. The chain combines TRBV7-3 with TRBJ1-2; no firm D call. CDR1 and CDR2 from the germline V gene are SGHTA and FQGTGA. CDR3 size: 13 residues. CDR3 bases: TGTGCCAGCAGCTTAGGGCCTGACGTACTATCGTCCTTC. Translating it yields CASSLGPDVLSSF. Variable domain in full (rest from reference TRBV7-3 and TRBJ1-2): GAGVSQTPSNKVTEKGKYVELRCDPISGHTALYWYRQSLGQGPEFLIYFQGTGAADDSGLPNDRFFAVRPEGSVSTLKIQRTERGDSAVYLCASSLGPDVLSSFGSGTRLTVV.

At least ten counts were recorded for this clonotype. This chain connects TRBV4-1 to TRBJ1-1; no clear D. V lost 3 bases and J lost 5, with 10 bases in between. The germline gives CDR1 MGHRA, CDR2 YSYEKL. The CDR3 extends over 13 amino acids. The DNA for the CDR3 is TGCGCCAGCAGCCAGATCGAGGGAACTGAAGCTTTCTTT. It is translated as CASSQIEGTEAFF.

The rearrangement links TRBV6-2 or TRBV6-3 to TRBJ2-5; the match to TRBD2 covers 8 bases. The trim removed 6 bases at V and 2 bases at J, leaving 14 bases unmatched. Germline lookup yields CDR1 MNHEY and CDR2 SVGEGT. This CDR3 contains 17 residues. This chain's CDR3 is CASRDPWGSGGQETQYF. CDR3 bases: TGTGCCAGCAGGGACCCCTGGGGGAGCGGGGGTCAAGAGACCCAGTACTTC.

Ten or more counts support this clonotype. The rearrangement joins TRBV4-1 to TRBJ2-7, with TRBD1 matching 9 bases. CDR1 and CDR2 from the germline V gene are MGHRA and YSYEKL. This CDR3 is built from 17 residues. V trimming: 0 bases; J trimming: 4 bases; junction bases outside the gene matches: 10. CDR3 in amino acids: CASSQDRGSDRGYEQYF. CDR3 DNA sequence: TGCGCCAGCAGCCAAGATCGGGGATCGGACAGGGGATACGAGCAGTACTTC.